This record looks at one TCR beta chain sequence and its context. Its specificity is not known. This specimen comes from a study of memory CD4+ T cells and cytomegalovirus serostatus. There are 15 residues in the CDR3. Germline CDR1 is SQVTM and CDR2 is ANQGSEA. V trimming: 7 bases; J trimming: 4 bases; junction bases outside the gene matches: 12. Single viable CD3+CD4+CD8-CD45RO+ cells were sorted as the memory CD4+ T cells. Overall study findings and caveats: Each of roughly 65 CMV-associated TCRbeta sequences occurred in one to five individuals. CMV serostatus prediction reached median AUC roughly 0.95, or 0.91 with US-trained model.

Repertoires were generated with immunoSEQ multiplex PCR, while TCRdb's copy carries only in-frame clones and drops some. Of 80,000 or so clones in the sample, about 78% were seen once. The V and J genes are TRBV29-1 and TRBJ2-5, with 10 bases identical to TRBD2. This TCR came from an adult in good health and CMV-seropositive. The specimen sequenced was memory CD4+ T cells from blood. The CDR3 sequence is CSALRSGGAGETQYF. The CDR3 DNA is TGCAGCGCCCTAAGGAGCGGGGGGGCCGGAGAGACCCAGTACTTC. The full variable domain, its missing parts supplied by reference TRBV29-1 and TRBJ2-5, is SAVISQKPSRDICQRGTSLTIQCQVDSQVTMMFWYRQQPGQSLTLIATANQGSEATYESGFVIDKFPISRPNLTFSTLTVSNMSPEDSSIYLCSALRSGGAGETQYFGPGTRLLVL.